This TCR beta chain originates from a study of CD8+ T cells in alopecia areata. Study overall: Treatment comprised oral tofacitinib, 5 to 10 mg twice daily, in treated patients.

On this clone: Its antigen is not known.

Alopecia areata patients provided lesional scalp punch biopsies and peripheral blood, both collected for the study. Study results and caveats: For lesional scalp, especially alopecia totalis/universalis, clonality was higher than in normal scalp.

Reverse transcribed after extraction, RNA yielded cDNA as the sequencing template. The method was immunoSEQ multiplex PCR; TCRdb's version includes in-frame clones alone and lacks a portion of them. In the table there are about 130,000 clones, 45% to 50% of which are singletons. Sequencing used CD8+ T cells sorted from blood, obtained at week 0. This TCR was sampled from a human donor with alopecia areata.

CDR3 DNA: TGCAGCGTTGAGATCTCGGAGAACACTGAAGCTTTCTTT. Protein product: CSVEISENTEAFF. This sequence joins TRBV29-1 and TRBJ1-1; D uncertain. Trimming shortened V by 3 bases and J by 1 base, and 9 bases separated the two germline ends. CDR3 length equals 13 residues. Germline V gene lookup returns CDR1 SQVTM and CDR2 ANQGSEA.